The rows below give T cell receptor beta chains drawn from one sample of a study of CD8+ T cells in alopecia areata. TCRdb keeps only in-frame clones here, not all; method: immunoSEQ multiplex PCR. The sample comprises about 210,000 clones, around three fifths of which are singletons, and roughly 4.2% rests with the top ten. Sequencing was performed on CD4+ T cells sorted from blood, taken at week 4, from a patient treated with tofacitinib. These TCRs come from a human donor with alopecia areata. Both conserved end residues are part of each CDR3. D genes are given only for firm matches. Expanded clones get a size class; other rows say once, few or many, or leave the size out.

V	D	J	size	DNA	CDR3
TRBV9	NA	TRBJ2-3	NA	TGTGCCAGCAGCTTCTCCCCGGGAGCAGATACGCAGTATTTT	CASSFSPGADTQYF
TRBV4-2	TRBD2	TRBJ2-5	NA	TGTGCCAGCAGCCATAGACTAGCGGGGGGCCGGGCCCAAGAGACCCAGTACTTC	CASSHRLAGGRAQETQYF
TRBV7-6	NA	TRBJ2-5	NA	TGTGCCAGCAGCTCGGGACACCAAGAGACCCAGTACTTC	CASSSGHQETQYF
TRBV29-1	NA	TRBJ1-5	few	TGCAGCGTTGGAGAACAGGGTGGTCAGCCCCAGCATTTT	CSVGEQGGQPQHF
TRBV7-2	NA	TRBJ2-5	NA	TGTGCCAGCAGCTCGTGGGAGACCCAGTACTTC	CASSSWETQYF
TRBV30	NA	TRBJ2-7	NA	TGTGCCTCCCCAGTAGGGCTAGCCGCCCGGATAGACTACGAGCAGTACTTC	CASPVGLAARIDYEQYF
TRBV4-3	TRBD2	TRBJ2-3	NA	TGCGCCAGCAGCCAAGAAGTTGCGGGGGGGACAAGCACAGATACGCAGTATTTT	CASSQEVAGGTSTDTQYF
TRBV5-1	NA	TRBJ2-3	NA	TGCGCCAGCAGCTTGGCTGGGGGCACAGATACGCAGTATTTT	CASSLAGGTDTQYF
TRBV7-8	TRBD1	TRBJ2-5	few	TGTGCCAGCAGTTTCAACAGGGGTTCTGAGACCCAGTACTTC	CASSFNRGSETQYF
TRBV5-1	TRBD1	TRBJ2-7	NA	TGCGCCAGCAGCCCGCAAACAGGGGCTAACGAGCAGTACTTC	CASSPQTGANEQYF
TRBV7-9	TRBD1	TRBJ1-2	NA	TGTGCCAGCAGCCCGGGACAGGTGGCCCGGGGCTACACCTTC	CASSPGQVARGYTF
TRBV30	NA	TRBJ2-5	NA	TGTGCCTGGAGGCTGACGGGGGTGGAGACCCAGTACTTC	CAWRLTGVETQYF
TRBV29-1	NA	TRBJ2-7	NA	TGCAGCGTCTCAATTCACGAGTCGAGTGGCGAGCAGTACTTC	CSVSIHESSGEQYF
TRBV30	NA	TRBJ2-3	once	TGTGCCTGGAGTGTCGTGGGGAGAGGCACAGATACGCAGTATTTT	CAWSVVGRGTDTQYF
TRBV9	TRBD2	TRBJ2-2	few	TGTGCCAGCAGCTACGGGGGGTCGAACACCGGGGAGCTGTTTTTT	CASSYGGSNTGELFF
TRBV7-9	NA	TRBJ2-1	NA	TGTGCCAGCAGCCCCCGGGGAGTCTCCTACAATGAGCAGTTCTTC	CASSPRGVSYNEQFF